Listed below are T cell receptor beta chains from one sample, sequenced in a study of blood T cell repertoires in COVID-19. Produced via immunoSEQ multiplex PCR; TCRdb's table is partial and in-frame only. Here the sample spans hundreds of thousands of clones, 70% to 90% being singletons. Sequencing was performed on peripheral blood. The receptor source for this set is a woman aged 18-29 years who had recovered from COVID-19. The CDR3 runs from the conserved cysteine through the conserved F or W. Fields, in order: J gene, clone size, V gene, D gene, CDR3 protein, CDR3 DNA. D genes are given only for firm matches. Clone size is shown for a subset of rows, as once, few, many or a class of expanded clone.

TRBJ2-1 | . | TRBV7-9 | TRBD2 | CASSQTSGKGWNEQFF | TGTGCCAGCAGCCAGACTAGCGGGAAGGGTTGGAATGAGCAGTTCTTC
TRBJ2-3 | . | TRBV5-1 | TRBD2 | CASSLATSGRPTDTQYF | TGCGCCAGCAGCTTGGCGACTAGCGGGAGGCCCACAGATACGCAGTATTTT
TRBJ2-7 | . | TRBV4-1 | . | CASSLQSGGPYEQYF | TGCGCCAGCAGCCTCCAATCTGGTGGGCCCTACGAGCAGTACTTC
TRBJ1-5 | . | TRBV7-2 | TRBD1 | CASKGQGGSNQPQHF | TGTGCCAGCAAAGGACAGGGGGGTAGCAATCAGCCCCAGCATTTT
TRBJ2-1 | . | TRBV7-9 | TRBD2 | CASTGFPSGSSYNEQFF | TGTGCCAGCACAGGGTTCCCCAGCGGGAGCTCCTACAATGAGCAGTTCTTC
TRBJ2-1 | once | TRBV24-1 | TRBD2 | CATSEGRAGVNNEQFF | TGTGCCACCAGTGAGGGGAGAGCGGGAGTCAACAATGAGCAGTTCTTC
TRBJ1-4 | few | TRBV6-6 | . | CASSYGQGSEKLFF | TGTGCCAGCAGTTACGGGCAGGGAAGTGAAAAACTGTTTTTT
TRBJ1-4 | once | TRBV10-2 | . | CASSEYPGQEKLFF | TGCGCCAGCAGTGAGTATCCCGGACAGGAAAAACTGTTTTTT
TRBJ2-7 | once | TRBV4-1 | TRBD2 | CASSQGVAGAYEQYF | TGCGCCAGCAGCCAAGGGGTAGCGGGGGCCTACGAGCAGTACTTC
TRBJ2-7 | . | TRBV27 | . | CASSSTELVGYEQYF | TGTGCCAGCAGTTCGACTGAACTGGTTGGCTACGAGCAGTACTTC
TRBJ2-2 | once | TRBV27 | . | CASSWGYNTGELFF | TGTGCCAGCAGTTGGGGCTATAACACCGGGGAGCTGTTTTTT
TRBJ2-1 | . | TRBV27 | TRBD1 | CASNGGQGVYNEQFF | TGTGCCAGCAACGGAGGACAGGGCGTCTACAATGAGCAGTTCTTC
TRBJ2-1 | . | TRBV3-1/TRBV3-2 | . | CASSPDNIQGFF | TGTGCCAGCAGCCCAGACAATATTCAGGGGTTCTTC
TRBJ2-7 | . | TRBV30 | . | CALGGGQSYYEQYF | TGTGCCTTGGGGGGGGGACAGAGTTACTACGAGCAGTACTTC
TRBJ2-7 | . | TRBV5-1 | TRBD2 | CASRASGRAGEQYF | TGCGCCAGCAGGGCGAGCGGGAGGGCGGGGGAGCAGTACTTC
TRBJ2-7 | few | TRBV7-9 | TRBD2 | CASSSTGLATIYEQYF | TGTGCCAGCAGCTCAACGGGACTAGCGACAATTTACGAGCAGTACTTC
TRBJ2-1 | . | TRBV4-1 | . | CASSRNEGGYSSYNEQFF | TGCGCCAGCAGCCGGAATGAGGGAGGCTATAGCTCCTACAATGAGCAGTTCTTC
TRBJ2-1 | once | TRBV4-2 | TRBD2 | CASSQEGLAGGPGYNEQFF | TGTGCCAGCAGCCAAGAGGGGCTAGCGGGAGGGCCGGGTTACAATGAGCAGTTCTTC
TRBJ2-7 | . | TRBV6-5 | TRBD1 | CASSSPSTGLDEQYF | TGTGCCAGCAGTTCCCCCTCGACAGGGCTCGACGAGCAGTACTTC
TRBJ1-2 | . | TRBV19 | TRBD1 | CASRRRGGAYGYTF | TGTGCCAGTAGGAGGCGAGGGGGCGCCTATGGCTACACCTTC
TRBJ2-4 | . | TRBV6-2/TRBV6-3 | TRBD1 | CASSYSGQGMRNIQYF | TGTGCCAGCAGTTACTCGGGACAGGGGATGAGGAACATTCAGTACTTC
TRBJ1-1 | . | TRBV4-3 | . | CASSQARGWNTEAFF | TGCGCCAGCAGCCAAGCTAGAGGGTGGAACACTGAAGCTTTCTTT
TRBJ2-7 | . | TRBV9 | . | CASSVAGQTYEQYF | TGTGCCAGCAGCGTTGCGGGACAGACCTACGAGCAGTACTTC
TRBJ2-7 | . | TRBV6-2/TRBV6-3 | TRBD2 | CASSYPGTSHEQYF | TGTGCCAGCAGTTACCCCGGGACTAGCCACGAGCAGTACTTC
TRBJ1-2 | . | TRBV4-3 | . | CASSHEGGRVNGYTF | TGCGCCAGCAGCCACGAGGGGGGGAGGGTGAATGGCTACACCTTC
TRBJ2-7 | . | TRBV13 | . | CASSFGTKKPGLRWEQYF | TGTGCCAGCAGCTTCGGGACGAAGAAACCGGGACTTAGATGGGAGCAGTACTTC
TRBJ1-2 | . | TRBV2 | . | CASTRETIGGYTF | TGTGCCAGCACCCGTGAGACTATTGGTGGCTACACCTTC
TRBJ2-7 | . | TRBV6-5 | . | CASTGGYEQYF | TGTGCCAGCACCGGAGGTTACGAGCAGTACTTC
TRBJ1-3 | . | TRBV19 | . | CASSTRTGSSGNTIYF | TGTGCCAGTAGTACTCGAACAGGGAGCTCTGGAAACACCATATATTTT
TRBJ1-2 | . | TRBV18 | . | CASSPTGRTNGYTF | TGTGCCAGCTCACCTACAGGGCGTACGAATGGCTACACCTTC
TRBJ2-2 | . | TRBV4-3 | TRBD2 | CASSQDSSAGGIGELFF | TGCGCCAGCAGCCAAGATAGCTCGGCGGGAGGAATCGGGGAGCTGTTTTTT
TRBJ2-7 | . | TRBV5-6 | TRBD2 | CASRHSGTSGFNPSYEQYF | TGTGCCAGCAGACATTCCGGGACTAGCGGCTTTAACCCTTCCTACGAGCAGTACTTC
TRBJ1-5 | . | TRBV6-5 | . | CASRLDSSNQPQHF | TGTGCCAGCAGACTGGACAGTAGCAATCAGCCCCAGCATTTT
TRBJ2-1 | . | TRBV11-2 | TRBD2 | CASSSIAGGYNEQFF | TGTGCCAGCAGCTCCATAGCGGGAGGGTACAATGAGCAGTTCTTC
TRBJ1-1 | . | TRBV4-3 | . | CASSQDMGGKAFF | TGCGCCAGCAGCCAAGATATGGGGGGGAAAGCTTTCTTT
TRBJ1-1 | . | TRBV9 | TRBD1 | CASSTGGREMNTEAFF | TGTGCCAGCAGCACAGGGGGGAGAGAAATGAACACTGAAGCTTTCTTT
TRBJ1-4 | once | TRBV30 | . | CAWSYSFNEKLFF | TGTGCCTGGAGTTACAGCTTTAATGAAAAACTGTTTTTT
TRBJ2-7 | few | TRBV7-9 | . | CASSLSRVHEQYF | TGTGCCAGCAGCTTAAGCAGGGTCCACGAGCAGTACTTC
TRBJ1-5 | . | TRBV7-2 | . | CASSLLGNSNQPQHF | TGTGCCAGCAGCTTACTAGGAAATAGCAATCAGCCCCAGCATTTT
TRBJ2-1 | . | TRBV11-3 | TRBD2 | CASSLLGLAGNEQFF | TGTGCCAGCAGCTTACTAGGACTAGCGGGGAATGAGCAGTTCTTC
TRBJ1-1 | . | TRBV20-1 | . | CSASSLPSLNTEAFF | TGCAGTGCTAGTTCCCTCCCCAGTTTGAACACTGAAGCTTTCTTT
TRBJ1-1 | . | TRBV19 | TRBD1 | CASSITGDPPAFF | TGTGCCAGTAGCATAACAGGGGACCCGCCGGCTTTCTTT
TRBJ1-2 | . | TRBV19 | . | CASSRASLGYYGYTF | TGTGCCAGTAGTCGTGCGTCGTTGGGCTACTATGGCTACACCTTC
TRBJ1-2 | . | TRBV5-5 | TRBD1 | CASSWDRKDYGYTF | TGTGCCAGCAGCTGGGACAGGAAAGACTATGGCTACACCTTC